The clone carrying this T cell receptor beta chain was observed a single time. This specimen belongs to a study of blood T cell repertoires in COVID-19. Generated by immunoSEQ multiplex PCR, the TCRdb table keeps only in-frame clones and is missing some. This table holds about 150,000 clones, about 83% found once. The sequence derives from a man between 65 and 79 years old who had recovered from COVID-19. Material for sequencing was peripheral blood.

The CDR3 DNA follows: TGCGCCAGCAGCCCCCGACAGGGTGGATGGGGGGCCAACGTCCTGACTTTC. This sequence encodes CASSPRQGGWGANVLTF. The genes are TRBV5-1 and TRBJ2-6, with 7 bases aligning to TRBD1. Germline trimming cut 4 bases from V and 4 bases from J; bases unmatched to any gene: 11. CDR3 length equals 17 residues. CDR1 is SGHRS and CDR2 is YFSETQ in the germline V gene.